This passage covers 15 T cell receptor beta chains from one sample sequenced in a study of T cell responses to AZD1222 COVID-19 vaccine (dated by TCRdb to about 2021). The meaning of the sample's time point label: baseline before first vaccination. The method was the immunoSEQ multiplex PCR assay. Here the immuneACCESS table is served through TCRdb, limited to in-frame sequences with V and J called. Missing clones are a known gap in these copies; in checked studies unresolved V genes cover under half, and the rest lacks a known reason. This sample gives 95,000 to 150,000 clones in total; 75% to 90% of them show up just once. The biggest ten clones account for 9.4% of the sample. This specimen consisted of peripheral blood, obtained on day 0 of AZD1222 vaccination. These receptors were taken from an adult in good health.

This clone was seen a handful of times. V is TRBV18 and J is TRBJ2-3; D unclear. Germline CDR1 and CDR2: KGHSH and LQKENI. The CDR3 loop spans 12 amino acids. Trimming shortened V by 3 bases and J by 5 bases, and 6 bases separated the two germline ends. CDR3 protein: CASSPTLDTQYF. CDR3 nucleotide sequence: TGTGCCAGCTCACCCACTTTAGATACGCAGTATTTT.

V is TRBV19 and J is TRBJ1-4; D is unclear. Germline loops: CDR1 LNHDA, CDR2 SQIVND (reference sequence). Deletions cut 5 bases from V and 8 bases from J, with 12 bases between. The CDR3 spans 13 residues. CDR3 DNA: TGTGCCAGTAGTCCTCGCCTGGGGGAAAAACTGTTTTTT. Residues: CASSPRLGEKLFF.

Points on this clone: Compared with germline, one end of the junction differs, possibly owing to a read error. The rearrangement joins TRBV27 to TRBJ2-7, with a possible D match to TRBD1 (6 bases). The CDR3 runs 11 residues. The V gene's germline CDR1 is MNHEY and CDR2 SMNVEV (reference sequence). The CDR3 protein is CHSQQGYEQYF. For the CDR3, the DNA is TGCCACTCTCAACAGGGATACGAGCAGTACTTC.

The CDR3 loop reads CASSPTGTSTDTQYF. The CDR3 region has the DNA TGTGCCAGCAGCCCCACCGGGACTAGCACAGATACGCAGTATTTT. This chain links TRBV3-1 (or the pseudogene TRBV3-2) with TRBJ2-3; the D gene is possibly TRBD2 (6 bases). The germline V gene has CDR1 LGHDT and CDR2 YNNKEL (reference sequence). The CDR3 covers 15 residues. Trimming removed 4 bases from V and 0 bases from J, with 11 bases in between.

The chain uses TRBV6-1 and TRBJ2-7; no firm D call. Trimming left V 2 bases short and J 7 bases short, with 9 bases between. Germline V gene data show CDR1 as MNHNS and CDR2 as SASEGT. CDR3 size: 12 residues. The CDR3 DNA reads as TGTGCCAGCAGTGAACAGGTCGGGGAGCAGTACTTC. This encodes CASSEQVGEQYF.

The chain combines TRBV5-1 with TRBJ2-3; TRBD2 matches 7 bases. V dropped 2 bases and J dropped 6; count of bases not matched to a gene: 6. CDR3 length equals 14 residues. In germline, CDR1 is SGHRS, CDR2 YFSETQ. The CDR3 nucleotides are TGCGCCAGCAGCTTTAGAAGCGGGATGGATACGCAGTATTTT. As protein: CASSFRSGMDTQYF.

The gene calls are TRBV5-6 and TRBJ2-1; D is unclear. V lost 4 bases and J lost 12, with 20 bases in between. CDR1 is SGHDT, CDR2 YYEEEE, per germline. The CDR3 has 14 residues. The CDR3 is CASSQQEIAYVQFF. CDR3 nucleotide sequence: TGTGCCAGCAGCCAGCAAGAGATCGCCTATGTGCAGTTCTTC.

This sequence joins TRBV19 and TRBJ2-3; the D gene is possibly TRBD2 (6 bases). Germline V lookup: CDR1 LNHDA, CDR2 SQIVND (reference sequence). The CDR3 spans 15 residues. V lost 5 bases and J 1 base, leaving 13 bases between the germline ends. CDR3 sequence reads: CASSGWERGTDTQYF. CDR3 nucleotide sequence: TGTGCCAGTAGTGGGTGGGAGCGGGGCACAGATACGCAGTATTTT. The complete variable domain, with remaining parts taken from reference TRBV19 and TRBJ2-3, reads DGGITQSPKYLFRKEGQNVTLSCEQNLNHDAMYWYRQDPGQGLRLIYYSQIVNDFQKGDIAEGYSVSREKKESFPLTVTSAQKNPTAFYLCASSGWERGTDTQYFGPGTRLTVL.

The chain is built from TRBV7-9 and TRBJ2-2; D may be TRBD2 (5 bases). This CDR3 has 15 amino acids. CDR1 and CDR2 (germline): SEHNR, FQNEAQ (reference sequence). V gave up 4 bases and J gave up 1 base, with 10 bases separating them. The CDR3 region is CASSSLAGNTGELFF. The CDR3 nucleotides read TGTGCCAGCAGCTCTCTTGCGGGGAACACCGGGGAGCTGTTTTTT.

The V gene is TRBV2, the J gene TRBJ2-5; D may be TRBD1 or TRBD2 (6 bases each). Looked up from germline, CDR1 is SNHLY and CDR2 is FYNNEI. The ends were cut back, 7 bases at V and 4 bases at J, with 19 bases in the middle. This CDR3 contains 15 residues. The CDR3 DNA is TGTGCCAGCACGAGAGAACTGGGGGGCGGAGAGACCCAGTACTTC. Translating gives CASTRELGGGETQYF.

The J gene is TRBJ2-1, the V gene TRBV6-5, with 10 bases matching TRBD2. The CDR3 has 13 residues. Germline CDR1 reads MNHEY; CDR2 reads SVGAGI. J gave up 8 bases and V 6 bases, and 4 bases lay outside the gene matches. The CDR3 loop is CASRSGRAHEQFF. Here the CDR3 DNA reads TGTGCCAGCAGGAGCGGGAGGGCCCATGAGCAGTTCTTC.

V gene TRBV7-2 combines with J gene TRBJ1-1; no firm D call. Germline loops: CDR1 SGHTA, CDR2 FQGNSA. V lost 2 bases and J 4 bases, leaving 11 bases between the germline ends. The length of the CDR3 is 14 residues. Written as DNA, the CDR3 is TGTGCCAGCAGCTTACTAGGGATCGGCACTGAAGCTTTCTTT. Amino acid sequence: CASSLLGIGTEAFF. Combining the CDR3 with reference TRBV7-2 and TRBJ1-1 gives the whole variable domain GAGVSQSPSNKVTEKGKDVELRCDPISGHTALYWYRQSLGQGLEFLIYFQGNSAPDKSGLPSDRFSAERTGGSVSTLTIQRTQQEDSAVYLCASSLLGIGTEAFFGQGTRLTVV.

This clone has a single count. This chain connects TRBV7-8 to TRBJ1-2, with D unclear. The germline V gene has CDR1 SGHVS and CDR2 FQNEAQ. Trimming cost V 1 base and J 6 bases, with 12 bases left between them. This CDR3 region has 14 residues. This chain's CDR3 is CASSLGRRRDGYTF. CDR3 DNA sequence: TGTGCCAGCAGCTTAGGTAGACGAAGGGATGGCTACACCTTC.

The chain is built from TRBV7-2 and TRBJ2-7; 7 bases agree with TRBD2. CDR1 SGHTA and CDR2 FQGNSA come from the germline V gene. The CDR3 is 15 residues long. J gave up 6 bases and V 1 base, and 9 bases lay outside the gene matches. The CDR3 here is CASSLGGTIALEQYF. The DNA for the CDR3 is TGTGCCAGCAGCTTAGGGGGGACTATTGCCCTCGAGCAGTACTTC.

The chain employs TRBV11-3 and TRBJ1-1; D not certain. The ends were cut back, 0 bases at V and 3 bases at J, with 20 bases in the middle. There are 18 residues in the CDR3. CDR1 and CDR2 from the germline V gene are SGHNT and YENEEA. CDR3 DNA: TGTGCCAGCAGCTTAGAAGTGGGTGGGGAGAAAATTTACACTGAAGCTTTCTTT. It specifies CASSLEVGGEKIYTEAFF.